The clone carrying this TCR beta chain was seen just once. The antigen remains undetermined. The data are from a study of OX40 agonist ivuxolimab in advanced cancers. The study's findings and limits: CD4+ and CD8+ T cells in blood underwent clonal expansion by week 6 at 0.1 to 3.0 mg/kg. Researchers report that CD8+ T cells had, on average, more expanded clones than CD4+.

Sequenced by immunoSEQ multiplex PCR; TCRdb stores in-frame clones only, minus some. The data show about 83,000 clones, about 81% seen once. Looked up from germline, CDR1 is SNHLY and CDR2 is FYNNEI. V was pared by 10 bases and J by 6 bases, with 15 bases of the junction left unmatched. This CDR3 spans 15 amino acids. The V gene is TRBV2, the J gene TRBJ2-7; 10 positions match TRBD1. This TCR came from an adult with an advanced solid tumor such as melanoma, head and neck, liver or kidney cancer. The material was CD4+ or CD8+ T cells sorted from blood, obtained in a trial of the OX40 agonist ivuxolimab. The CDR3 spells CATRAGDRGLTEQYF. The CDR3 region has the DNA TGTGCCACCCGGGCCGGGGACAGGGGTCTCACCGAGCAGTACTTC.